Below are 6 T cell receptor beta chains sequenced from a single sample in a study of shared clonotypes between healthy human individuals. Cells designated naive CD8 were CD45RO-negative and were positively selected for CCR7, with terminally differentiated effector memory CD45RA+ cells excluded. Assay used: immunoSEQ multiplex PCR; TCRdb lists only in-frame clones, some missing. The sample holds roughly 2,000,000 clones, about 93% seen once. Sequenced input: naive CD8+ T cells from PBMCs. The receptor source for this set is a man younger than 30 in good health. Some clones in this sample may be carry-over from other donors' samples.

This chain uses TRBV2 with TRBJ1-2; 8 bases map to TRBD1. Germline loops: CDR1 SNHLY, CDR2 FYNNEI. The J segment lost 4 bases and the V segment lost 3 bases, leaving 4 bases of the junction unmatched. The CDR3 contains 14 residues. CDR3 residues: CASSEYRGSYGYTF. The CDR3 bases are TGTGCCAGCAGTGAGTACAGGGGGTCCTATGGCTACACCTTC. The full variable domain, rest sourced from reference TRBV2 and TRBJ1-2, is EPEVTQTPSHQVTQMGQEVILRCVPISNHLYFYWYRQILGQKVEFLVSFYNNEISEKSEIFDDQFSVERPDGSNFTLKIRSTKLEDSAMYFCASSEYRGSYGYTFGSGTRLTVV.

The V gene is TRBV7-9, the J gene TRBJ1-4; 8 nucleotides agree with TRBD1. Germline trimming cut 5 bases from V and 7 bases from J; bases unmatched to any gene: 6. CDR1 and CDR2 from the germline V gene are SEHNR and FQNEAQ (reference sequence). The CDR3 consists of 14 residues. The CDR3 loop reads CASSPQGAREKLFF. The CDR3 DNA follows: TGTGCCAGCAGCCCGCAGGGGGCGCGTGAAAAACTGTTTTTT.

The chain has TRBV10-3 and TRBJ2-3; 7 nucleotides agree with TRBD1. Germline assignment: CDR1 ENHRY and CDR2 SYGVKD. The CDR3 loop spans 15 amino acids. The ends lost 10 bases at V and 2 bases at J; junction bases unmatched: 12. The CDR3 coding sequence is TGTGCCACCCTAACAGGGGAAATGGTCACAGATACGCAGTATTTT. Protein: CATLTGEMVTDTQYF.

This clone was recorded only once. This sequence joins TRBV4-1 and TRBJ1-2, with 11 bases identical to TRBD1. The CDR3 has 16 residues. Germline V CDR1 and CDR2: MGHRA, YSYEKL. Losses at the gene ends were 1 base for V and 8 bases for J; bases not matched to a gene: 9. The chain's CDR3 is CASSQGFGQGASGYTF. CDR3 nucleotide sequence: TGCGCCAGCAGCCAAGGTTTTGGACAGGGGGCTAGCGGCTACACCTTC.

J is TRBJ1-1 and V is TRBV2; D is undetermined. Trimming took off 7 bases at V and 5 bases at J, with 8 bases between the two ends. CDR3 size: 11 residues. CDR1 and CDR2 (germline): SNHLY, FYNNEI. The CDR3 here is CASTRGTEAFF. The CDR3 DNA follows: TGTGCCAGCACACGAGGGACTGAAGCTTTCTTT.

V usage is TRBV10-3 and J usage is TRBJ2-3; 14 bases are a match to TRBD2. CDR3 length: 16 amino acids. Per the germline V gene, CDR1 is ENHRY and CDR2 is SYGVKD. The trim removed 0 bases at V and 6 bases at J, leaving 2 bases unmatched. The CDR3 DNA follows: TGTGCCATCAGTGAGTCGCGACTAGCGGGAGGGGATACGCAGTATTTT. Its protein is CAISESRLAGGDTQYF.